This TCR beta chain came from a study of cytomegalovirus exposure and HLA in healthy donors. This CDR3 has 17 residues. Germline V gene sequence: CDR1 SGHVS, CDR2 FNYEAQ. V lost 3 bases to trimming and J lost 1 base; unmatched junction nucleotides: 7. The table came from immunoSEQ multiplex PCR; TCRdb's copy has only in-frame clones and leaves some out. The sample consists of roughly 150,000 clones, 90% to 95% of them appearing once. Sequencing used PBMCs. The chain employs TRBV7-6 and TRBJ2-1; TRBD2 aligns across 9 bases. The TCR comes from a man between 18 and 29 years old in good health and CMV-seronegative. The CDR3, as DNA: TGTGCCAGCAGCTTCCTGGGGGGACTAGCTTCCTACAATGAGCAGTTCTTC. Translated, it gives CASSFLGGLASYNEQFF.